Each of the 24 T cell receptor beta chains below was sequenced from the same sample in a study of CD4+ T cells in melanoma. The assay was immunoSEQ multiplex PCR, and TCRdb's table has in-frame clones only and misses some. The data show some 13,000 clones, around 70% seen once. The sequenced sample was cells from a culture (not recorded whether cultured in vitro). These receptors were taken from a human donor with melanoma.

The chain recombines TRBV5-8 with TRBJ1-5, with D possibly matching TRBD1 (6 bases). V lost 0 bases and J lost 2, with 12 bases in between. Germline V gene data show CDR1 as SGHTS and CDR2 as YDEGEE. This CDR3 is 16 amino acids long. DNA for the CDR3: TGTGCCAGCAGCTTGGAAAAGGGACACCGCAATCAGCCCCAGCATTTT. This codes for CASSLEKGHRNQPQHF. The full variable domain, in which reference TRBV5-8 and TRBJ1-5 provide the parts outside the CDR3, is EAGVTQSPTHLIKTRGQQATLRCSPISGHTSVYWYQQALGLGLQFLLWYDEGEERNRGNFPPRFSGRQFPNYSSELNVNALELEDSALYLCASSLEKGHRNQPQHFGDGTRLSIL.

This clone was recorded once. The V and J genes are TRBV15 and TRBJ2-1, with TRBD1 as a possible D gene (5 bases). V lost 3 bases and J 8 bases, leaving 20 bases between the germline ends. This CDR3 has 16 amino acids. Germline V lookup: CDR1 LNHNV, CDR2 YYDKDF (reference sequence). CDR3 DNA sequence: TGTGCCACCAGCAGTAGAATATCACAGGTCTTAGATGAGCAGTTCTTC. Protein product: CATSSRISQVLDEQFF.

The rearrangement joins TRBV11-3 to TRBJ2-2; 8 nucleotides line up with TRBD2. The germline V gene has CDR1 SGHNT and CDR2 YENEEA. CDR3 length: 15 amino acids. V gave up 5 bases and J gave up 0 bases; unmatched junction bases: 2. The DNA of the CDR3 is TGTGCCAGCAGCGCCGGGGGGGCGAACACCGGGGAGCTGTTTTTT. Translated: CASSAGGANTGELFF.

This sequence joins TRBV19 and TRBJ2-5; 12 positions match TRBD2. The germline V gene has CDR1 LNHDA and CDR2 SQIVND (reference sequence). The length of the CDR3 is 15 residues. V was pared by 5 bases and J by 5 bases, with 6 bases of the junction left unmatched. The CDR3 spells CASSLGLAGLETQYF. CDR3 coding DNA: TGTGCCAGTAGTCTGGGACTAGCGGGTCTGGAGACCCAGTACTTC.

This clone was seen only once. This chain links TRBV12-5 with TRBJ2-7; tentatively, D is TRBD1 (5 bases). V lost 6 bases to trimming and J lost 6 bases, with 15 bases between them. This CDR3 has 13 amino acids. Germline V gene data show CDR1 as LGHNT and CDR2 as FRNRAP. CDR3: CASGRQSVGEQYF. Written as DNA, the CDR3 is TGTGCTAGTGGCAGACAGAGTGTGGGCGAGCAGTACTTC.

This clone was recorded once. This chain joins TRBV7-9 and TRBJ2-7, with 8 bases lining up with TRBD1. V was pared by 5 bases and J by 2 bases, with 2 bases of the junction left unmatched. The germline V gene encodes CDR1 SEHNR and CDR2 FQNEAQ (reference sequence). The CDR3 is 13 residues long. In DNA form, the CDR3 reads TGTGCCAGCAGCGTGGGACAGGCCTACGAGCAGTACTTC. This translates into CASSVGQAYEQYF.

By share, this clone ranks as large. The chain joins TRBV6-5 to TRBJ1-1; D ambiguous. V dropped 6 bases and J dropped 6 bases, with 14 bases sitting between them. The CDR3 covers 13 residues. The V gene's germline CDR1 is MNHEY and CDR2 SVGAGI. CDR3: CASRSRDAAEAFF. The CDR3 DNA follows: TGTGCCAGCAGATCGAGGGATGCAGCTGAAGCTTTCTTT.

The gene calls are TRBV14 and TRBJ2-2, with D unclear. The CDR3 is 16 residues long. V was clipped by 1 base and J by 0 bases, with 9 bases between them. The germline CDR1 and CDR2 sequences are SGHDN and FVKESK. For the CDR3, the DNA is TGTGCCAGCAGCCAAGTAAGGGCCGCGAACACCGGGGAGCTGTTTTTT. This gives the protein CASSQVRAANTGELFF.

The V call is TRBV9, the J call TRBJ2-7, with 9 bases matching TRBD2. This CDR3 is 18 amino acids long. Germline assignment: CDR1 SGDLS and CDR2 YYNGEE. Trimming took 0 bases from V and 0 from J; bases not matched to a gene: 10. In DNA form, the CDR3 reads TGTGCCAGCAGCGTAGCCCCATTGCTAGCGGGGCACTCCTACGAGCAGTACTTC. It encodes CASSVAPLLAGHSYEQYF. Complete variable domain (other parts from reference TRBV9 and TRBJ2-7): DSGVTQTPKHLITATGQRVTLRCSPRSGDLSVYWYQQSLDQGLQFLIQYYNGEERAKGNILERFSAQQFPDLHSELNLSSLELGDSALYFCASSVAPLLAGHSYEQYFGPGTRLTVT.

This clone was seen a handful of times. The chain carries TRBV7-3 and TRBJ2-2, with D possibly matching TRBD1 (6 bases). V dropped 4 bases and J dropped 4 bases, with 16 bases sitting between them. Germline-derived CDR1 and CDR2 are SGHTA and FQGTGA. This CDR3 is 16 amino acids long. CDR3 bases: TGTGCCAGCAGCTCTACTACAGGGCAGACCACCGGGGAGCTGTTTTTT. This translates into CASSSTTGQTTGELFF.

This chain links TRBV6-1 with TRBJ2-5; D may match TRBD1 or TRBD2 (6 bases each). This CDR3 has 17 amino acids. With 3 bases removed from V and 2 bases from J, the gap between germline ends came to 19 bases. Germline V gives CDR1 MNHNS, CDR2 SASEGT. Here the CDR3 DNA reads TGTGCCAGCAGTGACAGGGGCGGGGCGATCCTTCAAGAGACCCAGTACTTC. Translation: CASSDRGGAILQETQYF.

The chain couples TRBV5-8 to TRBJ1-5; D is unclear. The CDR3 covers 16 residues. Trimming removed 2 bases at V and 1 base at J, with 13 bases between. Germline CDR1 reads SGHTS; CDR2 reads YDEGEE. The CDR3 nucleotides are TGTGCCAGCAGCTTACTCTGGGGAGGAAGCAATCAGCCCCAGCATTTT. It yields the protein CASSLLWGGSNQPQHF. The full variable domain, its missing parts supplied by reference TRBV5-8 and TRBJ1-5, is EAGVTQSPTHLIKTRGQQATLRCSPISGHTSVYWYQQALGLGLQFLLWYDEGEERNRGNFPPRFSGRQFPNYSSELNVNALELEDSALYLCASSLLWGGSNQPQHFGDGTRLSIL.

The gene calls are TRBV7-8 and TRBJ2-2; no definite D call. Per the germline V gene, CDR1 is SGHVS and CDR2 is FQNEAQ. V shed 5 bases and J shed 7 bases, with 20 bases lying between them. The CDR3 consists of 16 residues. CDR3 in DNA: TGTGCCAGCAGCCCCCAACCCAATCGGCTGGGCGGGGAGCTGTTTTTT. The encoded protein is CASSPQPNRLGGELFF. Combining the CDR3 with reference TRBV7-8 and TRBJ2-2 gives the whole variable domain GAGVSQSPRYKVAKRGQDVALRCDPISGHVSLFWYQQALGQGPEFLTYFQNEAQLDKSGLPSDRFFAERPEGSVSTLKIQRTQQEDSAVYLCASSPQPNRLGGELFFGEGSRLTVL.

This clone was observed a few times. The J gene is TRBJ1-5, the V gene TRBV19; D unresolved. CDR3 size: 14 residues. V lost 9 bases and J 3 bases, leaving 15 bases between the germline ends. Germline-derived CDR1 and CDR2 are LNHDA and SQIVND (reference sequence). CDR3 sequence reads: CASCRATDNQPQHF. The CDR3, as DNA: TGTGCCAGCTGCCGGGCCACGGACAATCAGCCCCAGCATTTT.

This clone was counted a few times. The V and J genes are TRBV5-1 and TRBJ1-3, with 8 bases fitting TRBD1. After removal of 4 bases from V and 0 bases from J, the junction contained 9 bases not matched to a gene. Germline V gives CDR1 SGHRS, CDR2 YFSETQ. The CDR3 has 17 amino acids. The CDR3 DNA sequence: TGCGCCAGCAGCGGGATCGGACAGGGAGACTCTGGAAACACCATATATTTT. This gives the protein CASSGIGQGDSGNTIYF. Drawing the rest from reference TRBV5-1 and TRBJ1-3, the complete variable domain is KAGVTQTPRYLIKTRGQQVTLSCSPISGHRSVSWYQQTPGQGLQFLFEYFSETQRNKGNFPGRFSGRQFSNSRSEMNVSTLELGDSALYLCASSGIGQGDSGNTIYFGEGSWLTVV.

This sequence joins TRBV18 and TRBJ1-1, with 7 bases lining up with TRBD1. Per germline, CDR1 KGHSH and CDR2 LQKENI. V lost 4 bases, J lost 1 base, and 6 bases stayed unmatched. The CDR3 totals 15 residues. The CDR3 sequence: CASSLTGVGNTEAFF. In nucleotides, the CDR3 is TGTGCCAGCTCACTCACAGGGGTCGGGAACACTGAAGCTTTCTTT.

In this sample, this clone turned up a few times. The CDR3 region has the DNA TGTGCCAGCAGCTTAACGTTAAACAGGTTTAATTCACCCCTCCACTTT. Protein product: CASSLTLNRFNSPLHF. The chain has TRBV7-2 and TRBJ1-6, with D tentatively TRBD1 (5 bases). Trimming removed 2 bases at V and 6 bases at J, with 14 bases between. The CDR3 has 16 residues. CDR1 and CDR2 (germline): SGHTA, FQGNSA.

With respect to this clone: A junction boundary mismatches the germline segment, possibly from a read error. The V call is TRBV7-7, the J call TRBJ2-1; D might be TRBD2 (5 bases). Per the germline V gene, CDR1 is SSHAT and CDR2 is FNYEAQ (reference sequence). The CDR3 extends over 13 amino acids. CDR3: CASSLGLYDEQFF. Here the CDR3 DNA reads TGTGCTAGCAGCTTAGGACTGTATGATGAGCAGTTCTTC. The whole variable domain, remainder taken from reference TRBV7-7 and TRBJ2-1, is GAGVSQSPRYKVTKRGQDVTLRCDPISSHATLYWYQQALGQGPEFLTYFNYEAQPDKSGLPSDRFSAERPEGSISTLTIQRTEQRDSAMYRCASSLGLYDEQFFGPGTRLTVL.

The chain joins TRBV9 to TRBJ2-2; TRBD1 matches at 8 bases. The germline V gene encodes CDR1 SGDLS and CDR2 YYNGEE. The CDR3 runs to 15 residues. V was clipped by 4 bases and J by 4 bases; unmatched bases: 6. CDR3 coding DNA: TGTGCCAGCAGCCCAAGGACAGGGAGCACCGGGGAGCTGTTTTTT. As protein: CASSPRTGSTGELFF.

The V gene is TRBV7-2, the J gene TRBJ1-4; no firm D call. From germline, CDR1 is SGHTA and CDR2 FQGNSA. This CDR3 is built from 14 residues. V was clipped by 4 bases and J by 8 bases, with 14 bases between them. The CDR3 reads CASSSSTGREKLFF. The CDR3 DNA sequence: TGTGCCAGCAGCTCCAGCACCGGAAGGGAAAAACTGTTTTTT.

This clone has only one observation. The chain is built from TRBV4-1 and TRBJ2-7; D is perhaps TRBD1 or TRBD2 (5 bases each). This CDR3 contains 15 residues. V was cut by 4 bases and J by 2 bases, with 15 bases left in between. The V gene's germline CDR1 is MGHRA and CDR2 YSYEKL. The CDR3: CASSLTGTEAYEQYF. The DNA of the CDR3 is TGCGCCAGCAGCCTTACCGGGACGGAAGCCTACGAGCAGTACTTC.

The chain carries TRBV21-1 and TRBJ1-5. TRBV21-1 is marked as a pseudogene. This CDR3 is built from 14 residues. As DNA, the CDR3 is TGTGCCAGCAGCAAAGTGAGGATACCTCAGCCCCAGCATTTT. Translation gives CASSKVRIPQPQHF.

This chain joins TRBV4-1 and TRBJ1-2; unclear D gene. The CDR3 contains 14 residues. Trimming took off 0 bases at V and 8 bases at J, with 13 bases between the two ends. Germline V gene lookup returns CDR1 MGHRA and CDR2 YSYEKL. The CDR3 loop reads CASSQDWGVGGYTF. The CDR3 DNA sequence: TGCGCCAGCAGCCAAGATTGGGGTGTTGGCGGCTACACCTTC.

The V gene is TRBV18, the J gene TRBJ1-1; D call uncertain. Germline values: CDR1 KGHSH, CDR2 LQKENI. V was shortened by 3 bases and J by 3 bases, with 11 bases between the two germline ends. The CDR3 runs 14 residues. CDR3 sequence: CASSPRTDDTEAFF. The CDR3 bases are TGTGCCAGCTCACCGCGGACGGATGACACTGAAGCTTTCTTT.